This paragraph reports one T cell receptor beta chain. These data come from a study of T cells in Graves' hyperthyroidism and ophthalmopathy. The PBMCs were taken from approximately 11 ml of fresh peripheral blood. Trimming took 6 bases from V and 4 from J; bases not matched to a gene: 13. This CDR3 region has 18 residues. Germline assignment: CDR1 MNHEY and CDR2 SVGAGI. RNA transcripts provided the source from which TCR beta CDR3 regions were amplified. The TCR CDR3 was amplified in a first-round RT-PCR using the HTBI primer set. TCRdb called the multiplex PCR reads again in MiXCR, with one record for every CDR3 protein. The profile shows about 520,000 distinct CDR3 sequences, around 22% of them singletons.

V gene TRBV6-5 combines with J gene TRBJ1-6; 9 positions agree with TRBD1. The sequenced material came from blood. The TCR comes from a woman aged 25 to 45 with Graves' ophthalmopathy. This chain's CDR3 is CASSSGTGISFYNSPLHF. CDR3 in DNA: TGTGCCAGCAGCTCCGGGACAGGGATATCCTTTTATAATTCACCCCTCCACTTT.